This T cell receptor (beta chain) was sequenced during a study of shared T cell receptors in the human thymus. The CDR3 runs to 14 residues. Germline CDR1 reads MNHEY; CDR2 reads SVGAGI. Trimming took 6 bases from V and 4 from J; bases not matched to a gene: 7. Libraries were prepared by immunoSEQ multiplex PCR; TCRdb keeps only in-frame clonotypes and omits some of them. This table has 700,000 or so clones, 80% to 90% appearing once. These data were likewise used in another study, on human thymus T cells. That work adds: Finnish infants who were healthy and having corrective surgery for congenital heart defects made up the donors. Thymus specimens were resections from corrective heart surgery. The authors found apparently biased V and J gene usage in thymic and blood repertoires.

The receptor was derived from a girl less than two years old with a congenital heart defect. The source material was thymocytes. J is TRBJ1-2 and V is TRBV6-5; the match to TRBD1 covers 8 bases. The CDR3 region has the DNA TGTGCCAGCAGCGGAAAGGACAGGGCCTATGGCTACACCTTC. Translated: CASSGKDRAYGYTF.